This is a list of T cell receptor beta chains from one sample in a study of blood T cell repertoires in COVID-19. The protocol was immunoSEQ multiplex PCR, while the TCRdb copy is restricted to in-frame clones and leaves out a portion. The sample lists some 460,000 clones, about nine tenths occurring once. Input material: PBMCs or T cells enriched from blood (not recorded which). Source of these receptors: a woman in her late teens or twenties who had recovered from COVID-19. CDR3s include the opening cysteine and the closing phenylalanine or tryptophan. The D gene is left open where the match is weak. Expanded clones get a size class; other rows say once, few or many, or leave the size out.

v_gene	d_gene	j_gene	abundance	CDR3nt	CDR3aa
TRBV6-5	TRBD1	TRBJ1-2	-	TGTGCCAGCAGCCTATCGGGACAGGGGGCGCGGGGCTACACCTTC	CASSLSGQGARGYTF
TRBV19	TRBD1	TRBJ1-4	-	TGTGCCAGTAGTCGTTCGCCGGGACAGGGAGGAGAAAAACTGTTTTTT	CASSRSPGQGGEKLFF
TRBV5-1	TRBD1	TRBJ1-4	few	TGCGCCAGCAGCCTATCGACAGGGGCAGCTAATGAAAAACTGTTTTTT	CASSLSTGAANEKLFF
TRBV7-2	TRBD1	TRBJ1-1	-	TGTGCCAGCAGCTTGGATACAGGGGCCGGACCTGAAGCTTTCTTT	CASSLDTGAGPEAFF
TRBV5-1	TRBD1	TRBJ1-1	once	TGCGCCAGCAGCAGGGGGCCGAGTGACACTGAAGCTTTCTTT	CASSRGPSDTEAFF
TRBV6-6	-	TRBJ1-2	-	TGTGCCAGCATAACACAGGGTGAAGGGGTTGACTATGGCTACACCTTC	CASITQGEGVDYGYTF
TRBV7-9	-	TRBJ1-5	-	TGTGCCAGCAGCTTATCAGATATTTATAGCAATCAGCCCCAGCATTTT	CASSLSDIYSNQPQHF
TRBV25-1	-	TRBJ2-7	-	TGTGCCAGCAGCAACGGGTACGAGCAGTACTTC	CASSNGYEQYF
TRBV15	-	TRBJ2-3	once	TGTGCCACCAGGAGGAAAGGTCGGCCAGATACGCAGTATTTT	CATRRKGRPDTQYF
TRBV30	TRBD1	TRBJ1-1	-	TGTGCCTGGAGTCACCGGGACAGGGGGTCTGAAGCTTTCTTT	CAWSHRDRGSEAFF
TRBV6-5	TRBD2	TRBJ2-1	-	TGTGCCAGCAGTTACGGGCTAGCGGCTTACAATGAGCAGTTCTTC	CASSYGLAAYNEQFF
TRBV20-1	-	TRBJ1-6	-	TGCAGTGCTAGTAGAAGGAGGGCCGATAATTCACCCCTCCACTTT	CSASRRRADNSPLHF
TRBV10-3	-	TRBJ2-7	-	TGTGCCATCGGGAGTTTCAACGAGCAGTACTTC	CAIGSFNEQYF
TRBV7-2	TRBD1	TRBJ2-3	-	TGTGCCAGCACCCGACAGGGCGGGACAGATACGCAGTATTTT	CASTRQGGTDTQYF
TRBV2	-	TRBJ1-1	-	TGTGCCAGCACCCCAAGGGGGGGTATGGGCACTGAAGCTTTCTTT	CASTPRGGMGTEAFF
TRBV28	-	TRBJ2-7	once	TGTGCCAGCAGTTTGAGGGCCTCCTACGAGCAGTACTTC	CASSLRASYEQYF
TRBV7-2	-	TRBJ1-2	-	TGTGCCAGCAGCTTAGGGACGGACATCTATGGCTACACCTTC	CASSLGTDIYGYTF